These 30 T cell receptor beta chains share one sample of origin, sequenced in a study of shared clonotypes between healthy human individuals. Naive CD8 cells were CD45RO-negative, positively selected for CCR7, excluding terminally differentiated effector memory CD45RA+ cells. Sequenced by immunoSEQ multiplex PCR; TCRdb stores in-frame clones only, minus some. This table has about 2 million clones, approximately 94% appearing once. Sequenced: naive CD8+ T cells sorted from blood. These receptors all come from a man aged 18-30 years in good health.

This chain joins TRBV13 and TRBJ1-2, with TRBD1 matching over 8 bases. The J segment lost 6 bases and the V segment lost 5 bases, leaving 11 bases of the junction unmatched. The germline V gene has CDR1 PRHDT and CDR2 FYEKMQ (reference sequence). The CDR3 runs to 15 residues. CDR3 bases: TGTGCCAGCAGCCTGCGGACAGGGTGGGGTGATGGCTACACCTTC. Translating it yields CASSLRTGWGDGYTF.

This chain connects TRBV5-6 to TRBJ2-5, with 7 nucleotides matching TRBD1. V shed 0 bases and J 5 bases; nucleotides not matched to a gene: 7. The CDR3 is 15 residues long. The germline V gene encodes CDR1 SGHDT and CDR2 YYEEEE. CDR3 coding DNA: TGTGCCAGCAGCTTGGGGGACAGCCTGGTGGAGACCCAGTACTTC. It encodes CASSLGDSLVETQYF.

The V call is TRBV5-1, the J call TRBJ1-1; 8 nucleotides agree with TRBD1. Germline CDR1 and CDR2: SGHRS and YFSETQ. The trim removed 0 bases at V and 1 base at J, leaving 2 bases unmatched. The CDR3 spans 15 residues. The CDR3: CASSLADRENTEAFF. The CDR3 DNA is TGCGCCAGCAGCTTGGCGGACAGGGAGAACACTGAAGCTTTCTTT.

There are a few counts of this clone. The chain carries TRBV7-9 and TRBJ1-1, with 10 bases matching TRBD1. Germline-derived CDR1 and CDR2 are SEHNR and FQNEAQ (reference sequence). V lost 4 bases, J lost 3 bases, and 2 bases stayed unmatched. The CDR3 spans 14 residues. In DNA form, the CDR3 reads TGTGCCAGCAGCTACGGACAGGGGGACACTGAAGCTTTCTTT. Protein sequence: CASSYGQGDTEAFF.

The rearrangement links TRBV7-2 to TRBJ1-1; 10 positions agree with TRBD1. Germline V gene lookup returns CDR1 SGHTA and CDR2 FQGNSA. After removal of 3 bases from V and 3 bases from J, the junction contained 7 bases not matched to a gene. The CDR3 has 16 residues. The CDR3 spells CASSFGPGTGDTEAFF. CDR3 bases: TGTGCCAGCAGCTTCGGACCCGGGACAGGGGACACTGAAGCTTTCTTT.

The V and J genes are TRBV4-1 and TRBJ2-7; perhaps TRBD1 as D (6 bases). Germline V lookup: CDR1 MGHRA, CDR2 YSYEKL. The CDR3 runs to 15 residues. Trimming removed 1 base from V and 4 bases from J, with 14 bases in between. CDR3 loop: CASSQVDKGGYEQYF. The CDR3 DNA follows: TGCGCCAGCAGCCAAGTGGACAAAGGGGGTTACGAGCAGTACTTC.

The chain links TRBV6-6 to TRBJ2-3; 8 nucleotides match TRBD2. This CDR3 spans 16 amino acids. V was pared by 5 bases and J by 4 bases, with 11 bases of the junction left unmatched. Germline V gene data show CDR1 as MNHNY and CDR2 as SVGAGI (reference sequence). In nucleotides, the CDR3 is TGTGCCAGCAGTACCCGGGGACTAGATAAAGCAGATACGCAGTATTTT. Translating gives CASSTRGLDKADTQYF.

The V gene is TRBV7-6, the J gene TRBJ1-4; D call uncertain. Trimming left V 5 bases short and J 5 bases short, with 18 bases between. Germline V CDR1 and CDR2: SGHVS, FNYEAQ. This CDR3 has 16 amino acids. The CDR3 DNA reads as TGTGCCAGCAGCCCGCGTCCGCAGGAAGAAAATGAAAAACTGTTTTTT. The encoded protein is CASSPRPQEENEKLFF.

This clone was seen a single time. This chain connects TRBV4-1 to TRBJ2-5; TRBD1 agrees at 7 bases. J was trimmed by 5 bases and V by 4 bases; bases with no gene match: 7. Germline assignment: CDR1 MGHRA and CDR2 YSYEKL. This CDR3 spans 14 amino acids. CDR3 nucleotides: TGCGCCAGCAGCCTTCGACAGGGCGCGGAGACCCAGTACTTC. Its translation: CASSLRQGAETQYF.

The chain links TRBV9 to TRBJ2-1, with D uncertain. V lost 0 bases to trimming and J lost 7 bases, with 8 bases between them. This CDR3 region has 13 residues. CDR1 and CDR2 from the germline V gene are SGDLS and YYNGEE. CDR3 in DNA: TGTGCCAGCAGCGTAGCTAATGTAAATGAGCAGTTCTTC. Protein: CASSVANVNEQFF. The complete variable domain, with remaining parts taken from reference TRBV9 and TRBJ2-1, reads DSGVTQTPKHLITATGQRVTLRCSPRSGDLSVYWYQQSLDQGLQFLIQYYNGEERAKGNILERFSAQQFPDLHSELNLSSLELGDSALYFCASSVANVNEQFFGPGTRLTVL.

In regard to this clone: Relative to the germline gene, one junction end is altered; a read error may explain this. J is TRBJ2-1 and V is TRBV7-7; 9 positions match TRBD1. CDR3 length: 14 residues. Per the germline V gene, CDR1 is SSHAT and CDR2 is FNYEAQ (reference sequence). The CDR3: CASSPGTGSGEQFF. DNA for the CDR3: TGTGCTAGCAGCCCGGGGACAGGGAGCGGTGAGCAGTTCTTC.

This chain links TRBV5-8 with TRBJ1-4; possibly TRBD1 for D (5 bases). CDR1 and CDR2 (germline): SGHTS, YDEGEE. CDR3 size: 16 residues. V lost 4 bases to trimming and J lost 6 bases, with 19 bases between them. The CDR3 DNA is TGTGCCAGCAGCCTCTGGGGGGAAACGGGGGATGAAAAACTGTTTTTT. This sequence encodes CASSLWGETGDEKLFF.

The chain combines TRBV9 with TRBJ2-5, with 8 bases aligning to TRBD1. The CDR3 covers 15 residues. Germline trimming cut 0 bases from V and 1 base from J; bases unmatched to any gene: 2. CDR1 is SGDLS, CDR2 YYNGEE, per germline. Here the CDR3 reads CASSVADRAQETQYF. The DNA for the CDR3 is TGTGCCAGCAGCGTAGCGGACAGGGCCCAAGAGACCCAGTACTTC.

This chain connects TRBV29-1 to TRBJ1-4, with D tentatively TRBD1 (6 bases). Germline CDR1 and CDR2: SQVTM and ANQGSEA. Trimming pared 4 bases from V and 8 bases from J, leaving 14 bases between. This CDR3 has 13 residues. In nucleotides, the CDR3 is TGCAGCGTTGTAGACAGGAAAGGCGAAAAACTGTTTTTT. Amino acids: CSVVDRKGEKLFF.

The V and J genes are TRBV7-8 and TRBJ1-6, with D uncertain. The V end lost 1 base, the J end lost 0 bases, and 13 bases lay between the germline ends. The CDR3 contains 18 residues. Looked up from germline, CDR1 is SGHVS and CDR2 is FQNEAQ. CDR3 bases: TGTGCCAGCAGCTTAGGTGACGCTTGGGGCTCCTATAATTCACCCCTCCACTTT. It translates to CASSLGDAWGSYNSPLHF.

V and J are TRBV11-2 and TRBJ2-5; tentative D call: TRBD2 (6 bases). Trimming took off 1 base at V and 5 bases at J, with 11 bases between the two ends. CDR3 length equals 14 residues. Per germline, CDR1 SGHAT and CDR2 FQNNGV. CDR3 nucleotide sequence: TGTGCCAGCAGCTTAGGGGGGGACCTTGAGACCCAGTACTTC. It codes for CASSLGGDLETQYF.

The chain uses TRBV28 and TRBJ1-1; a possible D gene is TRBD1 (5 bases). This CDR3 has 12 residues. CDR1 and CDR2 (germline): MDHEN, SYDVKM. V was trimmed by 10 bases and J by 0 bases, leaving 9 bases between them. CDR3: CATDRLNTEAFF. The CDR3 DNA reads as TGTGCCACTGACAGACTGAACACTGAAGCTTTCTTT.

The DNA for the CDR3 is TGTGCCAGGCCCAGGACAGGATCGAACACCGGGGAGCTGTTTTTT. It encodes CARPRTGSNTGELFF. V is TRBV2 and J is TRBJ2-2, with TRBD1 matching over 7 bases. Germline loops: CDR1 SNHLY, CDR2 FYNNEI. V lost 9 bases, J lost 0 bases, and 7 bases stayed unmatched. There are 15 residues in the CDR3.

The genes are TRBV19 and TRBJ1-5; 7 bases agree with TRBD1. V trimming: 9 bases; J trimming: 5 bases; junction bases outside the gene matches: 13. CDR3 length equals 15 residues. Germline CDR1 and CDR2: LNHDA and SQIVND (reference sequence). DNA of the CDR3: TGTGCCAGCCAGACAGGGACCGAAGGATATCAGCCCCAGCATTTT. Its translation: CASQTGTEGYQPQHF.

This clone was seen just once. The sample holds other DNA sequences that translate to the same CDR3. V and J are TRBV5-1 and TRBJ1-1; D unclear. CDR3 size: 14 residues. The V gene's germline CDR1 is SGHRS and CDR2 YFSETQ. V lost 1 base and J lost 0, with 7 bases in between. CDR3 residues: CASSLKGMNTEAFF. The CDR3 coding sequence is TGCGCCAGCAGCTTGAAAGGAATGAACACTGAAGCTTTCTTT.

About this clone: The sample carries other DNA sequences with the same CDR3. The V and J genes are TRBV28 and TRBJ2-2; D ambiguous. Germline loops: CDR1 MDHEN, CDR2 SYDVKM. The CDR3 is 11 residues long. Deletions cut 3 bases from V and 6 bases from J, with 2 bases between. As DNA, the CDR3 is TGTGCCAGCAGTTTGGCCGGGGAGCTGTTTTTT. This encodes CASSLAGELFF.

The V call is TRBV4-1, the J call TRBJ2-7; maybe TRBD1 (5 bases). Germline lookup yields CDR1 MGHRA and CDR2 YSYEKL. The CDR3 consists of 15 residues. V gave up 0 bases and J gave up 4 bases, with 13 bases separating them. The CDR3 spells CASSQEAEPGYEQYF. The DNA of the CDR3 is TGCGCCAGCAGCCAAGAGGCAGAACCAGGGTACGAGCAGTACTTC.

The gene calls are TRBV11-3 and TRBJ2-1; 7 bases map to TRBD1. The CDR3 is 14 residues long. Germline-derived CDR1 and CDR2 are SGHNT and YENEEA. Unmatched junction bases numbered 4, after V lost 5 bases and J lost 3 bases. This CDR3 is CASSNRDSYNEQFF. The CDR3 region has the DNA TGTGCCAGCAGCAACCGGGACAGCTACAATGAGCAGTTCTTC.

The sample holds one count of this clone. The J gene is TRBJ2-1, the V gene TRBV19; D is unclear. The CDR3 loop spans 11 amino acids. Germline V gene data show CDR1 as LNHDA and CDR2 as SQIVND (reference sequence). V shed 9 bases and J shed 8 bases, with 11 bases lying between them. CDR3 bases: TGTGCCAGCACCCTAGGCTATGAGCAGTTCTTC. Its protein is CASTLGYEQFF.

The chain joins TRBV29-1 to TRBJ2-5; TRBD1 matches 7 bases. This CDR3 has 11 residues. Germline lookup yields CDR1 SQVTM and CDR2 ANQGSEA. V shed 3 bases and J 8 bases; nucleotides not matched to a gene: 3. CDR3 region: CSVDDRATQYF. CDR3 bases: TGCAGCGTTGATGACAGGGCCACCCAGTACTTC.

This chain uses TRBV7-9 with TRBJ1-2, with 8 bases matching TRBD1. Germline trimming cut 5 bases from V and 8 bases from J; bases unmatched to any gene: 13. CDR3 size: 15 residues. Germline values: CDR1 SEHNR, CDR2 FQNEAQ (reference sequence). The CDR3 loop is CASSPPIQGASGYTF. CDR3 sequence (DNA): TGTGCCAGCAGCCCACCTATTCAGGGGGCGTCCGGCTACACCTTC.

This chain uses TRBV7-9 with TRBJ1-2; D ambiguous. Trimming removed 6 bases from V and 1 base from J, with 9 bases in between. CDR3 size: 13 residues. Per the germline V gene, CDR1 is SEHNR and CDR2 is FQNEAQ (reference sequence). The CDR3 nucleotides are TGTGCCAGCAGTCCACAGCTTAACTATGGCTACACCTTC. Translating it yields CASSPQLNYGYTF.

The V gene is TRBV19, the J gene TRBJ2-2; perhaps TRBD2 as D (6 bases). Germline CDR1 is LNHDA and CDR2 is SQIVND (reference sequence). The V and J ends lost 4 bases and 1 base respectively, with 7 bases between them. CDR3 length equals 14 residues. The CDR3 DNA is TGTGCCAGTAGTAGCGGGGTGAACACCGGGGAGCTGTTTTTT. Translation: CASSSGVNTGELFF.

V usage is TRBV5-1 and J usage is TRBJ2-5; the match to TRBD1 covers 7 bases. Germline V lookup: CDR1 SGHRS, CDR2 YFSETQ. The CDR3 runs 15 residues. V was clipped by 1 base and J by 2 bases; unmatched bases: 5. The CDR3: CASSLLTGEQETQYF. CDR3 nucleotides: TGCGCCAGCAGCTTGCTAACAGGGGAACAAGAGACCCAGTACTTC. The variable domain in full, with the rest retrieved from reference TRBV5-1 and TRBJ2-5, is KAGVTQTPRYLIKTRGQQVTLSCSPISGHRSVSWYQQTPGQGLQFLFEYFSETQRNKGNFPGRFSGRQFSNSRSEMNVSTLELGDSALYLCASSLLTGEQETQYFGPGTRLLVL.

This chain links TRBV5-6 with TRBJ1-5; D might be TRBD1 (5 bases). Trimming shortened V by 2 bases and J by 6 bases, and 12 bases separated the two germline ends. CDR1 SGHDT and CDR2 YYEEEE come from the germline V gene. The CDR3 is made up of 14 amino acids. In DNA, the CDR3 is TGTGCCAGCAGCTTCTCGCAGGGTGTTCAGCCCCAGCATTTT. Protein: CASSFSQGVQPQHF.